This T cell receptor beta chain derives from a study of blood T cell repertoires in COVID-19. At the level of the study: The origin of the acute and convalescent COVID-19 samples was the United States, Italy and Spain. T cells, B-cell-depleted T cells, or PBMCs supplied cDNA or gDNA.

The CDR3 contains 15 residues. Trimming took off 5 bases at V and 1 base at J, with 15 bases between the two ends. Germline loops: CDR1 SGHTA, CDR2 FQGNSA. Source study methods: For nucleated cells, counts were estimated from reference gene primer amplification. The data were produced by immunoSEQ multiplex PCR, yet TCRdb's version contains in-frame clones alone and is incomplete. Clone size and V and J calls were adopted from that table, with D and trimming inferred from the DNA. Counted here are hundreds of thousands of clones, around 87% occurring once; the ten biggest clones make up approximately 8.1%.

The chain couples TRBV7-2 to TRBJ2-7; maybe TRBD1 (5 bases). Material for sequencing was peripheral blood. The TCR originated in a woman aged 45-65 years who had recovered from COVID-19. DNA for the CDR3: TGTGCCAGCAGCGCTGATTTAAGGACATCCTACGAGCAGTACTTC. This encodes CASSADLRTSYEQYF.